The source of this TCR beta chain is a study of blood T cells in healthy people across ages. Study-wide results and limits: Both naive CD4+ cell counts and diversity were greater in long-lived donors than in aged donors. While age rose, TCR beta diversity per million T cells dropped in a roughly linear way.

Every donor gave about 9 milliliters of peripheral blood. Trimming pared 3 bases from V and 6 bases from J, leaving 8 bases between. This CDR3 is built from 12 residues. A second PCR, run for about 6 to 11 cycles, used a sample-barcoded 5' primer plus a J-beta primer mix. TCRdb analysed the 5' RACE reads with MiXCR anew, one entry per CDR3 protein. Counted here are hundreds of thousands of distinct CDR3 sequences, approximately 52% occurring once; the ten biggest clones make up less than 15%. This clonotype has a count of ten or more. Its antigen is unidentified. Sequenced sample: blood. The gene calls are TRBV12-3 or TRBV12-4 and TRBJ1-1; D ambiguous. This receptor was identified in a woman over 75 in good health. The CDR3 DNA reads TGTGCCAGCAGTTTGAGCCCGGCTGAAGCTTTCTTT. It yields the protein CASSLSPAEAFF.